This is a list of T cell receptor beta chains from one sample in a study of blood T cell repertoires in COVID-19. Some clones are missing from TCRdb's copy, which holds only in-frame ones; the method was immunoSEQ multiplex PCR. The sample carries around 70,000 clones, 90% recorded once. Specimen: peripheral blood. The origin of the receptors is a man aged 50 to 60 with acute or convalescent COVID-19. CDR3s leave out the opening cysteine and the closing phenylalanine or tryptophan.

cdr3_length v_call cdr3_aa
15 TRBV5-6 ASSHMTSAFSYNEQF
11 TRBV6-4 ASAGTDCYEQY
12 TRBV30 AWSKGQGPYEQY
11 TRBV7-8 ASSRGGHQTQY
11 TRBV29-1 SVIRDLGDTQY
11 TRBV7-2 ASTPPGFYEQY
13 TRBV5-1 ASQVQARTTDTQY
13 TRBV9 ASSATGKVVYGYT
16 TRBV7-2 ASSLGSGGAVSTGELF
11 TRBV28 ATLTGGADTQY
15 TRBV15 ATSRDLLAGGANVLT